This TCR beta chain was recovered during a study of T cells in Graves' hyperthyroidism and ophthalmopathy. RNA transcripts provided the source from which TCR beta CDR3 regions were amplified. With the HTBI primer set, the TCR CDR3 went through a first round of RT-PCR. MiXCR, applied by TCRdb to the multiplex PCR reads, yields one record per CDR3 protein. Of approximately 560,000 distinct CDR3 sequences listed, 15% to 19% are singletons. The V end was cut by 4 bases, the J end by 5 bases, with 12 bases between. The V gene's germline CDR1 is KGHSH and CDR2 LQKENI. The CDR3 runs 14 residues. In its sample, this clonotype was seen many times.

The chain uses TRBV18 and TRBJ1-5; D unresolved. The receptor was isolated from a woman aged 25 to 45 with Graves' hyperthyroidism. The sequenced sample was blood. This CDR3 reads CASSLGSEDQPQHF. In DNA form, the CDR3 reads TGTGCCAGCTCACTGGGGAGCGAGGATCAGCCCCAGCATTTT.